This passage covers 5 T cell receptor beta chains from one sample sequenced in a study of post-analysis software for immune sequencing data (dated by TCRdb to about 2015). What the work shows at the level of the full study, not this receptor alone: Patients showed significantly higher frequencies than controls for roughly five TRBV segments, among them TRBV5-6, TRBV5-1 and TRBV20-1.

Libraries were built with PCR. Sequencing used an Illumina HiSeq 2500. To reduce PCR and sequencing biases, unique molecular identifiers were incorporated into the TCR beta cDNA libraries. TCRdb reprocessing: public reads trimmed at Q25 with fastp, clones called with MiXCR, in-frame beta chains kept. Rows are unified per CDR3 protein, each entry keeping the most common DNA and genes. This sample lists about 380,000 distinct CDR3 sequences; about a third were detected once. Of the sample, roughly 13% is held by the ten largest clones. For these receptors, no antigen is known. The specimen was blood. The receptors were gathered from a girl aged 5-17 years with multiple sclerosis.

J is TRBJ2-3 and V is TRBV12-3 or TRBV12-4, with D possibly TRBD2 on 5 matching bases. The CDR3 runs 14 residues. Trimming took 3 bases from V and 2 from J, leaving 9 bases between them. CDR3 nucleotide sequence: TGTGCCAGCAGTTTGTCGACTACCACAGATACGCAGTATTTT. It translates to CASSLSTTTDTQYF.

The chain recombines TRBV6-2 or TRBV6-3 with TRBJ2-7; TRBD2 is a possible D gene (6 bases). V lost 7 bases and J lost 5, with 18 bases in between. The V gene's germline CDR1 is MNHEY and CDR2 SVGEGT. The CDR3 is made up of 14 amino acids. The CDR3, as DNA: TGTGCCAGCAACCCGCGGGACTTCCACCACGAGCAGTACTTC. Protein: CASNPRDFHHEQYF.

The chain is built from TRBV27 and TRBJ1-6; the D gene is possibly TRBD1 (6 bases). The CDR3 sequence is 15 residues long. The V end lost 3 bases, the J end lost 7 bases, and 13 bases lay between the germline ends. Germline V CDR1 and CDR2: MNHEY, SMNVEV (reference sequence). The CDR3: CASSFGGPPNSPLHF. The DNA of the CDR3 is TGTGCCAGCAGTTTTGGGGGGCCCCCGAATTCACCCCTCCACTTT.

There are a few counts of this clonotype. V usage is TRBV18 and J usage is TRBJ2-3; D unclear. V was shortened by 4 bases and J by 4 bases, with 12 bases between the two germline ends. In germline, CDR1 is KGHSH, CDR2 LQKENI. There are 14 residues in the CDR3. The CDR3 loop is CASSQFDGPDTQYF. CDR3 nucleotide sequence: TGTGCCAGCTCACAGTTCGACGGCCCAGATACGCAGTATTTT.

This clonotype appeared a few times. The CDR3 region has the DNA TGTGCCAGCAGCCTAGTGGGGACAGCTAATCAGCCCCAGCATTTT. It encodes CASSLVGTANQPQHF. The rearrangement links TRBV27 to TRBJ1-5, with TRBD1 matching 7 bases. V was pared by 6 bases and J by 4 bases, with 9 bases of the junction left unmatched. The germline V gene encodes CDR1 MNHEY and CDR2 SMNVEV (reference sequence). The CDR3 has 15 residues.